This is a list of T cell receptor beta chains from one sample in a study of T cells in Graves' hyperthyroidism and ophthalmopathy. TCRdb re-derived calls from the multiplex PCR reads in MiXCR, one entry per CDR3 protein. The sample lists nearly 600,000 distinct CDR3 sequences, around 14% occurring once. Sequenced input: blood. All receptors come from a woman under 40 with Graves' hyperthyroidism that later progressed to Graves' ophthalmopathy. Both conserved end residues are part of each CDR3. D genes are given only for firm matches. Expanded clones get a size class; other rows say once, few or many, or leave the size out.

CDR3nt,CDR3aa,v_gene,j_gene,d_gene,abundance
TGTGCCAGCAGTTACTCTAGGGGGGCGGACACTGAAGCTTTCTTT,CASSYSRGADTEAFF,TRBV6-6,TRBJ1-1,NA,many
TGTGCCAGCGGTCTAGCGGGAGGGGAGACCCAGTACTTC,CASGLAGGETQYF,TRBV6-1,TRBJ2-5,TRBD2,many
TGCAGTGCTAGAGCCCCGGGTCGGGAGACCCAGTACTTC,CSARAPGRETQYF,TRBV20-1,TRBJ2-5,NA,NA
TGTGCCAGCAGTTTAGCGTCTAGCGGGAGCCAAGAGACCCAGTACTTC,CASSLASSGSQETQYF,TRBV28,TRBJ2-5,TRBD2,NA
TGTGCCAGCAGCTACACATACTCTGGGGCCAACGTCCTGACTTTC,CASSYTYSGANVLTF,TRBV28,TRBJ2-6,NA,many
TGTGCCAGCAGTGATCCTCGGGTGGGCAAAAACATTCAGTACTTC,CASSDPRVGKNIQYF,TRBV25-1,TRBJ2-4,NA,many
TGTGCCAGCAGCCTATCTAGCGGGAGAACAGATACGCAGTATTTT,CASSLSSGRTDTQYF,TRBV28,TRBJ2-3,TRBD2,many
TGTGCCAGCAGTTTGTGGGGGGCGCGGACCGGGGAGCTGTTTTTT,CASSLWGARTGELFF,TRBV12-3/TRBV12-4,TRBJ2-2,NA,NA
TGTGCCAGCAGTTTGGGGACAGGGGGCAATCAGCCCCAGCATTTT,CASSLGTGGNQPQHF,TRBV27,TRBJ1-5,TRBD1,many
TGTGCCAGTACAAGCCCGGGACACCCAACCGGGGAGCTGTTTTTT,CASTSPGHPTGELFF,TRBV19,TRBJ2-2,NA,few
TGTGCCAGCAGCTCCTCCCTAGCGTACCAAGAGGCCCAGTACTTC,CASSSSLAYQEAQYF,TRBV11-2,TRBJ2-5,NA,many
TGTGCCAGCAGCCACACCGACTTGGAGGTAACCTACGAGCAGTACTTC,CASSHTDLEVTYEQYF,TRBV7-2,TRBJ2-7,NA,NA
TGTGCCAGCAGTTTCGGCGGGAGGGGAGCAGATACGCAGTATTTT,CASSFGGRGADTQYF,TRBV12-3/TRBV12-4,TRBJ2-3,TRBD2,many
TGTGCCAGCAGCTTAGATTCCCTCGGGGTTCCGGGCACTGAAGCTTTCTTT,CASSLDSLGVPGTEAFF,TRBV11-3,TRBJ1-1,NA,many
TGTGCCAGCTCGCCGCTCCGGGACTACGAGCAGTACTTC,CASSPLRDYEQYF,TRBV18,TRBJ2-7,NA,few
TGTGCCAGCAGCTTAGTAACTAGCGCGACTAGCTCCTACGAGCAGTACTTC,CASSLVTSATSSYEQYF,TRBV11-2,TRBJ2-7,TRBD2,many
TGTGCCAGCAGTGACGATAGCGGGAGGGCAGATACGCAGTATTTT,CASSDDSGRADTQYF,TRBV2,TRBJ2-3,TRBD2,many
TGCGCCAGCAGCCAAGATCGGCTAGCGGGGGCCTACGAGCAGTACTTC,CASSQDRLAGAYEQYF,TRBV4-1,TRBJ2-7,TRBD2,few
TGTGCCAGCAGTGGTTCGGACGGAAACTATGGCTACACCTTC,CASSGSDGNYGYTF,TRBV2,TRBJ1-2,NA,many
TGCGCCAGCAGCGCTACAGTTCAAGAGACCCAGTACTTC,CASSATVQETQYF,TRBV5-1,TRBJ2-5,NA,NA
TGTGCCAGCAGCTTGAATAGCGGGGGCCGAGCAGATACGCAGTATTTT,CASSLNSGGRADTQYF,TRBV7-3,TRBJ2-3,TRBD2,many
TGTGCCAGCAGTTTGTCAAACCGGGGGAACACTGAAGCTTTCTTT,CASSLSNRGNTEAFF,TRBV12-3/TRBV12-4,TRBJ1-1,NA,many
TGCAGTGCTAGAGATCTTATCGGCAGGAACACTGAAGCTTTCTTT,CSARDLIGRNTEAFF,TRBV20-1,TRBJ1-1,NA,many
TGCAGCGTTGCCGGGTTCCGGGAGACTGAAGCTTTCTTT,CSVAGFRETEAFF,TRBV29-1,TRBJ1-1,NA,few
TGTGCCAGTACCAGGAGGACAGACCCGGCCATTGGCTATGGCTACACCTTC,CASTRRTDPAIGYGYTF,TRBV19,TRBJ1-2,NA,NA
TGTGCCAGCTCACCCAGGAGGGTAGAGAACACCGGGGAGCTGTTTTTT,CASSPRRVENTGELFF,TRBV18,TRBJ2-2,NA,NA
TGTGCCAGCAGTGTGGTAGCGAACACTGAAGCTTTCTTT,CASSVVANTEAFF,TRBV2,TRBJ1-1,NA,many
TGCAGTGCTAGAGATGGGGCGGGGCCTTATGGCTACACCTTC,CSARDGAGPYGYTF,TRBV20-1,TRBJ1-2,NA,few
TGTGCCACCTCCAAGGACAGGGGTTCCTACAATGAGCAGTTCTTC,CATSKDRGSYNEQFF,TRBV12-3/TRBV12-4,TRBJ2-1,TRBD1,many
TGTGCCAGTAGTATAGTAGGGGCAGGGACCAATCAGCCCCAGCATTTT,CASSIVGAGTNQPQHF,TRBV19,TRBJ1-5,NA,NA
TGCGCCAGCAGCTTGGCCCAGAGCACAGATACGCAGTATTTT,CASSLAQSTDTQYF,TRBV5-1,TRBJ2-3,NA,many
TGTGCCAGCAGCTACGGGACGGCGAAGGCCGAGCAGTACTTC,CASSYGTAKAEQYF,TRBV3-1,TRBJ2-7,NA,NA
TGCAGCGTTGTGGAATATGGCTACACCTTC,CSVVEYGYTF,TRBV29-1,TRBJ1-2,NA,NA
TGTGCCAGCAGTTACTCAGCAGGTACTCAACGGGGCTATGGCTACACCTTC,CASSYSAGTQRGYGYTF,TRBV6-2/TRBV6-3,TRBJ1-2,NA,once
TGTGCCAGCAGTTCGGACGTACGGGGTGAAAAACTGTTTTTT,CASSSDVRGEKLFF,TRBV12-3/TRBV12-4,TRBJ1-4,NA,many
TGTGCCAGCAGCCCGCGGAGGGTCGGGGATGAGCAGTTCTTC,CASSPRRVGDEQFF,TRBV7-8,TRBJ2-1,NA,many
TGTGCCAGCAGCTCCGCGGATCAGGGGTCACCCCTCCACTTT,CASSSADQGSPLHF,TRBV3-1,TRBJ1-6,NA,many
TGTGCCAGCAGCCCCGGGTGGGGGGGCGATAATTCACCCCTCCACTTT,CASSPGWGGDNSPLHF,TRBV3-1,TRBJ1-6,NA,NA
TGTGCCAGCTCATGGACAGGGGGCGAGCAGTACTTC,CASSWTGGEQYF,TRBV18,TRBJ2-7,TRBD1,many
TGTGCCTGGAGTGTCCCCAACACGAATTCACCCCTCCACTTT,CAWSVPNTNSPLHF,TRBV30,TRBJ1-6,NA,many
TGTGCCAGCAGCTTATTTTCTGATGGAGGAAACACCATATATTTT,CASSLFSDGGNTIYF,TRBV11-3,TRBJ1-3,NA,many
TGTGCCAGCAGCCAAGTGATAGCGGGAGGATTGGCGCAGTATTTT,CASSQVIAGGLAQYF,TRBV3-1,TRBJ2-3,TRBD2,many
TGTGCCAGCAGTTCACAGGGCTGGGGTGTGGATGAGCAGTTCTTC,CASSSQGWGVDEQFF,TRBV6-2/TRBV6-3,TRBJ2-1,NA,many
TGTGCCAGCAGCTTAGGACTAGCGGGAGAGTTGGAGACCCAGTACTTC,CASSLGLAGELETQYF,TRBV11-2,TRBJ2-5,TRBD2,many
TGTGCCACCAGCAGTGGGGGTAGGGTCGTGAACACTGAAGCTTTCTTT,CATSSGGRVVNTEAFF,TRBV15,TRBJ1-1,NA,NA
TGTGCCAGCAGGGACTATACAGGGTCCGGCCCTAGCGGGAGCTACGAGCAGTACTTC,CASRDYTGSGPSGSYEQYF,TRBV27,TRBJ2-7,TRBD2,NA
TGTGCCAGTAGTATAGTCCTTATGAACACTGAAGCTTTCTTT,CASSIVLMNTEAFF,TRBV19,TRBJ1-1,NA,many
TGTGCCATCAAGGAGAGCGGGACCAAGGCAGATACGCAGTATTTT,CAIKESGTKADTQYF,TRBV10-3,TRBJ2-3,TRBD2,many
TGTGCCACCAGTAACGGGAACGAGCAGTACTTC,CATSNGNEQYF,TRBV24-1,TRBJ2-7,NA,many
TGTGCCAGCAGCGCCCCGACAGGGGACGGTTCGTACAATGAGCAGTTCTTC,CASSAPTGDGSYNEQFF,TRBV11-3,TRBJ2-1,TRBD1,many
TGTGCCAGCAGTTGGGTTCATAACAATGAGCAGTTCTTC,CASSWVHNNEQFF,TRBV7-8,TRBJ2-1,NA,many
TGTGCCAGCGGGTTACAGGGGGCGCGCAATGAGCAGTTCTTC,CASGLQGARNEQFF,TRBV6-1,TRBJ2-1,TRBD1,many
TGTGCCAGCAGTTTAATTGAGACAGGGGGTCAGCCCCAGCATTTT,CASSLIETGGQPQHF,TRBV28,TRBJ1-5,TRBD1,many
TGTGCCAGCAGCCAAGATAGGCTAGCGGGAGCTTTAGATACGCAGTATTTT,CASSQDRLAGALDTQYF,TRBV3-1,TRBJ2-3,TRBD2,NA
TGTGCCAGCAGTTTACTTCCGGGACAGTTCTGGGAGCAGTACTTC,CASSLLPGQFWEQYF,TRBV28,TRBJ2-7,TRBD1,many
TGCGCCAGCAGTGAATGGAGGGGCAACACTGAAGCTTTCTTT,CASSEWRGNTEAFF,TRBV10-1,TRBJ1-1,NA,many
TGTGCCAGCAGCCAAGACTTCCGGTCGGGAGTGAACAATGAGCAGTTCTTC,CASSQDFRSGVNNEQFF,TRBV4-2,TRBJ2-1,NA,few
TGTGCCAGCAGTTTGCCCGGACACGCTAATGAAAAACTGTTTTTT,CASSLPGHANEKLFF,TRBV28,TRBJ1-4,NA,NA
TGTGCCAGCAGCCGGCCGACAGGGTACAAGCAGTACTTC,CASSRPTGYKQYF,TRBV5-6,TRBJ2-7,TRBD1,NA
TGTGCCAGCAGTTCCAGGCGGGCGCATGGCTACACCTTC,CASSSRRAHGYTF,TRBV12-3/TRBV12-4,TRBJ1-2,NA,NA